This paragraph reports one TCR beta chain. Its antigen specificity is not known. No base quality information exists; no much larger clone differs at one position. These data belong to a study of control samples from healthy donors and cancer patients (dated by TCRdb to the early 2020s). The protocol used for the library was the immunoSEQ multiplex PCR assay. What TCRdb holds here is the immuneACCESS table cut down to in-frame rearrangements. Part of the clones is not present; checked against another copy, under half of the missing clones reflect an unresolved V gene, and the others are unexplained. This sample holds fewer than 150,000 clones; approximately 91% were observed only once. Together, the top ten hold less than 9% of the sample. This TCR was sampled from a woman between 18 and 29 years old in good health. Sequenced input: blood.

The CDR3: CASSLGSGRSDEQYF. The DNA sequence is given as TGTGCCAGCAGCTTGGGCAGCGGGAGGTCGGACGAGCAGTACTTC. Recombination connected TRBV7-9 to TRBJ2-7; 9 junctional bases match TRBD2. V has 3 bases trimmed and J has 5 bases trimmed; junction bases matching no gene number 8. CDR1 is given as SEHNR and CDR2 as FQNEAQ, both from the germline V gene (reference sequence). The cysteine opens and the phenylalanine closes a CDR3 of 15 amino acids. Only the CDR3 DNA stays, 45 bases, in frame from base 1.